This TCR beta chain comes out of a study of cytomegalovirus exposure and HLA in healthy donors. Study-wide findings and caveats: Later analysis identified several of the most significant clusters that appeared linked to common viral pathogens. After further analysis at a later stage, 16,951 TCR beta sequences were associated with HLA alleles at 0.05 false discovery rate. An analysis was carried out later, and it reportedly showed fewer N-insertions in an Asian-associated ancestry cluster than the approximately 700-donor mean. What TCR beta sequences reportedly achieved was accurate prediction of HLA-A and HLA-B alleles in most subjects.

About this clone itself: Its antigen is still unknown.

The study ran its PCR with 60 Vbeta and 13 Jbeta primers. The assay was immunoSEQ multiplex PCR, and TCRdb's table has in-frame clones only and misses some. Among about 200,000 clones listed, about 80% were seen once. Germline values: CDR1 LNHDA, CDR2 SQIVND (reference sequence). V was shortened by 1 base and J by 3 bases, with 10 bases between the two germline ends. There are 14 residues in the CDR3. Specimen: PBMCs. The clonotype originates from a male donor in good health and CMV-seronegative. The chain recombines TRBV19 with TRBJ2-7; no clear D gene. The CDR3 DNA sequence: TGTGCCAGTAGTATAGGCGCCGAATACTACGAGCAGTACTTC. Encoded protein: CASSIGAEYYEQYF. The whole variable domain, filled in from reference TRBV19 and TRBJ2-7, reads DGGITQSPKYLFRKEGQNVTLSCEQNLNHDAMYWYRQDPGQGLRLIYYSQIVNDFQKGDIAEGYSVSREKKESFPLTVTSAQKNPTAFYLCASSIGAEYYEQYFGPGTRLTVT.